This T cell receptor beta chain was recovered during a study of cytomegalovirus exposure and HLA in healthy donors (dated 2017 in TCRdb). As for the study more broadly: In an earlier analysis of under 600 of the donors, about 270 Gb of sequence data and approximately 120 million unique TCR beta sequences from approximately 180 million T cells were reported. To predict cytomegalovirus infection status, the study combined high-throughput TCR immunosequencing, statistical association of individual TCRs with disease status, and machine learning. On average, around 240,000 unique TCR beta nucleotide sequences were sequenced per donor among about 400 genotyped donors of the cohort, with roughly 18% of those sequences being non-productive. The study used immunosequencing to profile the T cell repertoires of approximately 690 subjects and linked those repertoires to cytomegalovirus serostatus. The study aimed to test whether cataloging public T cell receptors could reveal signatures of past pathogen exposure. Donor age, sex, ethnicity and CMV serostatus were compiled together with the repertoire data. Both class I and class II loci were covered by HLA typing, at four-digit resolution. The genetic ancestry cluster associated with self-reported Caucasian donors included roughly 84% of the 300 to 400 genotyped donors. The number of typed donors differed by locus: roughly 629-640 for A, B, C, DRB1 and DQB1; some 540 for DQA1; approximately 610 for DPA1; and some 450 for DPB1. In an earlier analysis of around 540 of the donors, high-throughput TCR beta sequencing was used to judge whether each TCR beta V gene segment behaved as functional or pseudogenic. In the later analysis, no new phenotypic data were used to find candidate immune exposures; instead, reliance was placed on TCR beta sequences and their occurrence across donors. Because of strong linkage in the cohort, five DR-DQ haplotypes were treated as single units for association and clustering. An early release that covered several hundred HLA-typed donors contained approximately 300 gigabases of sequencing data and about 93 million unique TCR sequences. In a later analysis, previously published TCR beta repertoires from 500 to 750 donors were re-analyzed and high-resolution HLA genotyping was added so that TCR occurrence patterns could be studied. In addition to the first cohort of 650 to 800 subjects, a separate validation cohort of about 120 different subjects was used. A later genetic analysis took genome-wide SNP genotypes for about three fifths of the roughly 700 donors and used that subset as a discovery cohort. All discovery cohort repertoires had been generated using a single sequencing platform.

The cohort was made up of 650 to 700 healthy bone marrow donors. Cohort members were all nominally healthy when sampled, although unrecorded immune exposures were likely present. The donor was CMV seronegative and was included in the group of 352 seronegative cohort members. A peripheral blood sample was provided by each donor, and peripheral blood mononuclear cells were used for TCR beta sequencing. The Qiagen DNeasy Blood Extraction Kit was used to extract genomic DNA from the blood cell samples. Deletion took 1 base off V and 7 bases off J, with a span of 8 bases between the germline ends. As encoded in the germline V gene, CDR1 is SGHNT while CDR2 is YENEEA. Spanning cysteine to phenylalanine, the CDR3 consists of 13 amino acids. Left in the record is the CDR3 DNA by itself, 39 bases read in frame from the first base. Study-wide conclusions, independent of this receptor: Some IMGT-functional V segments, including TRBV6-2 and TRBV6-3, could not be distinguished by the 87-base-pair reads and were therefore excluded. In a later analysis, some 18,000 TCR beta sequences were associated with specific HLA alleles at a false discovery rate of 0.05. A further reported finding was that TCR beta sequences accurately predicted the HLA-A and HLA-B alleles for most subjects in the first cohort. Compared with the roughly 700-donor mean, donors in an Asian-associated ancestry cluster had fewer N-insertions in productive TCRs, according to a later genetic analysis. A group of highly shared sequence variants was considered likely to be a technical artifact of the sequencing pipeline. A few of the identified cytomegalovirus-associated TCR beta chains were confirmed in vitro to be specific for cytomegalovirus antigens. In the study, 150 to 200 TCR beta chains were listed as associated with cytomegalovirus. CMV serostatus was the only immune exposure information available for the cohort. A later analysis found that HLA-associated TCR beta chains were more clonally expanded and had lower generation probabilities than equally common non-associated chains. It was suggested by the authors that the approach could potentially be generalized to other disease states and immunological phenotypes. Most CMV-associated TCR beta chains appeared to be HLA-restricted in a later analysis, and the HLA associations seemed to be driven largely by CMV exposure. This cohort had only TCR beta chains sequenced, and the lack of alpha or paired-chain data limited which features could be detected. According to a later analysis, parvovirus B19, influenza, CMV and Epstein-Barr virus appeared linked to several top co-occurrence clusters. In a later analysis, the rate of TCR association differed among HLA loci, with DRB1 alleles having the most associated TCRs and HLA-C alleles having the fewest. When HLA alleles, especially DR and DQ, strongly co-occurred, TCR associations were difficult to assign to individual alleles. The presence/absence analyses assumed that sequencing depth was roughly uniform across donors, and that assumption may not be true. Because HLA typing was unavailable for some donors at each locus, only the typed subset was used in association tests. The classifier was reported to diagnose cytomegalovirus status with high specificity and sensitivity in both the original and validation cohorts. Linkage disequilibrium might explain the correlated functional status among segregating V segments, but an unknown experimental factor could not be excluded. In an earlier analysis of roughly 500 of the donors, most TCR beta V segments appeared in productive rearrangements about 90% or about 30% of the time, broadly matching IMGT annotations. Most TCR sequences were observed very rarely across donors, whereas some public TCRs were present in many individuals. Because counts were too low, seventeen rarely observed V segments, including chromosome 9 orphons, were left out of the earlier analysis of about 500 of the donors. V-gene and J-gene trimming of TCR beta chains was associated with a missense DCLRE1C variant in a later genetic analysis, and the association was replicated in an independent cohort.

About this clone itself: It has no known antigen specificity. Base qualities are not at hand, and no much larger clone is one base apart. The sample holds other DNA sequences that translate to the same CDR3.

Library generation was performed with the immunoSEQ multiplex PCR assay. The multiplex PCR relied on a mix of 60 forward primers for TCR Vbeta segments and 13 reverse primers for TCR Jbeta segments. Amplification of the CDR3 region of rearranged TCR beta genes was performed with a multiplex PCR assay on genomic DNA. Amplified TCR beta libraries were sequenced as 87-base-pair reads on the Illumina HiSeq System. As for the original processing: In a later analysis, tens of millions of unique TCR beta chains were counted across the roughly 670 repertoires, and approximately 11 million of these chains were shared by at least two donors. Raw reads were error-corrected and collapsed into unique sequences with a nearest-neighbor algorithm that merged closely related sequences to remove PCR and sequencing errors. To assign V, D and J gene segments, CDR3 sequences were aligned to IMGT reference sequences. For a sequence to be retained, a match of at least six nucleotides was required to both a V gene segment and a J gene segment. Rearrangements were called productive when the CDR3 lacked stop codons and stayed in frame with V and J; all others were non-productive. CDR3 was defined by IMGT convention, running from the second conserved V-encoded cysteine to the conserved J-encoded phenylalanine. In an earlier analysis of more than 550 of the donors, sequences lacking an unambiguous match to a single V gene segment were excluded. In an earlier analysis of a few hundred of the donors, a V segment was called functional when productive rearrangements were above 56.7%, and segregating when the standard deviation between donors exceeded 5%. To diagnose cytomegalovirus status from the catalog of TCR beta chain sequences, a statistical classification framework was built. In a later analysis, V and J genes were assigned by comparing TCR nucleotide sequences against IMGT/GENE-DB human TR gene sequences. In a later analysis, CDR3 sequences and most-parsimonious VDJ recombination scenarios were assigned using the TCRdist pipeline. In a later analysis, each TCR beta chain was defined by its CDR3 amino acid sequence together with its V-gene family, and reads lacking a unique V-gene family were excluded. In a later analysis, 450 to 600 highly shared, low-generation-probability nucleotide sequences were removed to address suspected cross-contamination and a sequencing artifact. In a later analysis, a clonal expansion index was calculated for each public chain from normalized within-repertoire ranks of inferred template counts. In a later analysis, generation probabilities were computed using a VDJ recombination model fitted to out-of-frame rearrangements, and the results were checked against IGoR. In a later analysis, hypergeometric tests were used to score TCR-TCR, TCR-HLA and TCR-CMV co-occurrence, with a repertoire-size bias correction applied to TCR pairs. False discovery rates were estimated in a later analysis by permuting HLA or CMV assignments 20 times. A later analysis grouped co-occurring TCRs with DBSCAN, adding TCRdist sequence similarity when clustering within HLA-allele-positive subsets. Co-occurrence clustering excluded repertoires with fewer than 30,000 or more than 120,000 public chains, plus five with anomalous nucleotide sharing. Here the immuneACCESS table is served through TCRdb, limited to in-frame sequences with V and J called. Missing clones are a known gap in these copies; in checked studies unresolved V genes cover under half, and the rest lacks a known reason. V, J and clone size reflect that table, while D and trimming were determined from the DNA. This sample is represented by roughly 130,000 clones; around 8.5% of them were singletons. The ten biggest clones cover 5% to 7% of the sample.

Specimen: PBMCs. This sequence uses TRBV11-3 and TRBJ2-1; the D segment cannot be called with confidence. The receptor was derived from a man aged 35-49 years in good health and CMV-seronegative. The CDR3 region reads CASSLGRNNEQFF. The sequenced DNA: TGTGCCAGCAGCTTAGGCAGGAATAATGAGCAGTTCTTC.